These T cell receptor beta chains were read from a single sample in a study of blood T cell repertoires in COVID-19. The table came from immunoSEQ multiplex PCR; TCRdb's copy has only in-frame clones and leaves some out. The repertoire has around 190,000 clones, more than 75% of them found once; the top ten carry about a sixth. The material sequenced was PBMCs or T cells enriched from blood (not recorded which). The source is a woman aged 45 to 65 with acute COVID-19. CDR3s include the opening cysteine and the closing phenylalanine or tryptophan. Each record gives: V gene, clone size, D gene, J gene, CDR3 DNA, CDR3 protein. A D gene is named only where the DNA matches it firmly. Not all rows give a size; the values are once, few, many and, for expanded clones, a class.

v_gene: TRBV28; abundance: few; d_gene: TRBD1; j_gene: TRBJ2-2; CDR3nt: TGTGCCAGCACCCTCCGGGGACAGGGGAGCGGGGAGCTGTTTTTT; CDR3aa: CASTLRGQGSGELFF
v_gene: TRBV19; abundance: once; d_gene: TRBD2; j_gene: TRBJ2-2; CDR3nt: TGTGCCAGTGGAGCGGGGGCAGTCACCGGGGAGCTGTTTTTT; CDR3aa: CASGAGAVTGELFF
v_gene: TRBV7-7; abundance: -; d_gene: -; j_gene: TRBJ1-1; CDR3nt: TGTGCTAGCAGCCAGGGGAGGGGCACTGAAGCTTTCTTT; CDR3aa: CASSQGRGTEAFF
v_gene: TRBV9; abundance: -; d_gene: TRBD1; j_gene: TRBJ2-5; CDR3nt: TGTGCCAGCAGCTCAAAGGACAGGCAAGAGACCCAGTACTTC; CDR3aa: CASSSKDRQETQYF
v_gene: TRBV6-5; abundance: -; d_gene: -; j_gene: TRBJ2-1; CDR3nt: TGTGCCAGCAACGCGGGGAACAATGAGCAGTTCTTC; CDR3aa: CASNAGNNEQFF
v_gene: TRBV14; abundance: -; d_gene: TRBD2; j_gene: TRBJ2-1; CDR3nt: TGTGCCAGCAGCCTATCTATAGCGGGGGCCTCCTACAATGAGCAGTTCTTC; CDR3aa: CASSLSIAGASYNEQFF
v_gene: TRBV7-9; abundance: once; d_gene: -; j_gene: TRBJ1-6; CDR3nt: TGTGCCAGCAGCTTCGAGAGGAATAATTCACCCCTCCACTTT; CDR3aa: CASSFERNNSPLHF
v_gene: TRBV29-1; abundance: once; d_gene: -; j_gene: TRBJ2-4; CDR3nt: TGCAGCGACCGGAGCTTACTAGCCAAAAACATTCAGTACTTC; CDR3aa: CSDRSLLAKNIQYF
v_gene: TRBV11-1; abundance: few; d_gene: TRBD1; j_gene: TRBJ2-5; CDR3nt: TGTGCCAGCAGCGTACAGGGACAGGGCCAGGGGACCCAGTACTTC; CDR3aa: CASSVQGQGQGTQYF
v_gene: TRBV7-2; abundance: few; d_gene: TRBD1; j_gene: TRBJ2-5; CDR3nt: TGTGCCAGCAGCAAGGGACAGGGGGCGATAACTGCGACCCAGTACTTC; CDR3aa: CASSKGQGAITATQYF
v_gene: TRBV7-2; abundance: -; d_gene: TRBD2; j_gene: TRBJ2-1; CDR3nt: TGTGCCAGCAGCCTTAGCGGGGCCCCTGGCAATGAGCAGTTCTTC; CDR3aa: CASSLSGAPGNEQFF
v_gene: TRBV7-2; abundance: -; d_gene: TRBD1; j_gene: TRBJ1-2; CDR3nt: TGTGCCAGCAGCTCGAGGACAGGGGGCGGCTACACCTTC; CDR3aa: CASSSRTGGGYTF
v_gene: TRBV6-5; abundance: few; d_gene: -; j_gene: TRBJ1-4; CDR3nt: TGTGCCACTAGACAGGCCCTTAATGAAAAACTGTTTTTT; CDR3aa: CATRQALNEKLFF
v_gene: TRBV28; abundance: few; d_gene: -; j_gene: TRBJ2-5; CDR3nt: TGTGCCAGCAGCCCCCCGACAGGTCGGGCGTTGGAGACCCAGTACTTC; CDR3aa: CASSPPTGRALETQYF
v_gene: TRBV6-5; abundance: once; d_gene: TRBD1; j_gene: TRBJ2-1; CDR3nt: TGTGCCAGCAGTTCCCAACAGGGGAAGAGTGAGCAGTTCTTC; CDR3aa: CASSSQQGKSEQFF
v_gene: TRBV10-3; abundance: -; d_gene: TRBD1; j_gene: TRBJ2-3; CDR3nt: TGTGCCACCGCAGACAGGGCGGATACGCAGTATTTT; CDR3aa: CATADRADTQYF
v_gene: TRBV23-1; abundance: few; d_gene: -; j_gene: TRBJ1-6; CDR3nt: TGCGCCAGCAGTCACCTCCCGAGCTCCTATAATTCACCCCTCCACTTT; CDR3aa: CASSHLPSSYNSPLHF